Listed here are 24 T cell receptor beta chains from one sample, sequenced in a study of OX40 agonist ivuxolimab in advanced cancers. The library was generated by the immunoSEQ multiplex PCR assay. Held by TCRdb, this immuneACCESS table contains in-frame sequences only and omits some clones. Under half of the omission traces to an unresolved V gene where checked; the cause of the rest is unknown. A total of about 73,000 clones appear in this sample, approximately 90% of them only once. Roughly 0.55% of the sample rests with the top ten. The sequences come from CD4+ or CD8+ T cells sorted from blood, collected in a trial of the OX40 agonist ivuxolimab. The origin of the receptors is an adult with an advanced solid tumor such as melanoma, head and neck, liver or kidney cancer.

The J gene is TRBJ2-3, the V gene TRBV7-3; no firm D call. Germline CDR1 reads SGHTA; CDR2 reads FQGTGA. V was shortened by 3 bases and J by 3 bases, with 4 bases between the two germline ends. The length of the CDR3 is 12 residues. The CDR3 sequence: CASSFNTDTQYF. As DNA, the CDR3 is TGTGCCAGCAGCTTTAATACAGATACGCAGTATTTT.

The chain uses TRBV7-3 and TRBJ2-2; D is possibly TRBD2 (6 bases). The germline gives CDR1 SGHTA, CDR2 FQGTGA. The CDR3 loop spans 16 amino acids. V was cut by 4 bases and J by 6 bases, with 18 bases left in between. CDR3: CASSSLAGWGAGELFF. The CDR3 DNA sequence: TGTGCCAGCAGCTCCTTGGCGGGATGGGGGGCCGGGGAGCTGTTTTTT.

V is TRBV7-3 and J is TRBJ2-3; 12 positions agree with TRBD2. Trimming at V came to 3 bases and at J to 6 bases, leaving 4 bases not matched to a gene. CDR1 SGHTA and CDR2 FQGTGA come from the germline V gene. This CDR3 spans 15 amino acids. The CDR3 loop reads CASSFRLAGVDTQYF. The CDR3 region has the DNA TGTGCCAGCAGCTTTAGACTAGCGGGAGTGGATACGCAGTATTTT.

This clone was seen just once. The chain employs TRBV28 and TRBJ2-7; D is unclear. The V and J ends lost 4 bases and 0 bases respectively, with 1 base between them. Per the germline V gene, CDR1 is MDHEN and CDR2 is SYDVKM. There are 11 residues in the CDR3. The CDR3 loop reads CASSSSYEQYF. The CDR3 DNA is TGTGCCAGCAGTTCCTCCTACGAGCAGTACTTC. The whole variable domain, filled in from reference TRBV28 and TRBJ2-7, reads DVKVTQSSRYLVKRTGEKVFLECVQDMDHENMFWYRQDPGLGLRLIYFSYDVKMKEKGDIPEGYSVSREKKERFSLILESASTNQTSMYLCASSSSYEQYFGPGTRLTVT.

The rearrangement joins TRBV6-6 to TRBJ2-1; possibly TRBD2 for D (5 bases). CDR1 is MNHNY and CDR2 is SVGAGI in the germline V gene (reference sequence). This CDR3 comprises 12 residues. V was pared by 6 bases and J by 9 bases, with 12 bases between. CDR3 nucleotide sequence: TGTGCCAGCAGCCGGGGATTGGTTGAGCAGTTCTTC. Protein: CASSRGLVEQFF.

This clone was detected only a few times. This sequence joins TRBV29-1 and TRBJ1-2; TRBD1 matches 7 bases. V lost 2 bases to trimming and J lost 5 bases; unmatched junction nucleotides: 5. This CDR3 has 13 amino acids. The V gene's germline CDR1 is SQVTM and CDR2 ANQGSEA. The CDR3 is CSVEPRGQYGYTF. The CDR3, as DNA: TGCAGCGTTGAACCCAGGGGACAGTATGGCTACACCTTC.

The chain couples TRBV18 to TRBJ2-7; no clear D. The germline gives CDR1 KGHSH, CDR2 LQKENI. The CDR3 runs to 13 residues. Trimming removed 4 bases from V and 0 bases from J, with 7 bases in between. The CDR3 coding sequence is TGTGCCAGCTCACTGGACCCCTCCTACGAGCAGTACTTC. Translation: CASSLDPSYEQYF.

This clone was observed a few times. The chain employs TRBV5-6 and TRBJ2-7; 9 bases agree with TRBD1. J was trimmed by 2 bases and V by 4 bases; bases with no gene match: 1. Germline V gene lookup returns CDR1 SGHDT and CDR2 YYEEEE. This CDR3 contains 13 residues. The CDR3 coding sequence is TGTGCCAGCAGCCGACAGGGGGCCTACGAGCAGTACTTC. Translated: CASSRQGAYEQYF.

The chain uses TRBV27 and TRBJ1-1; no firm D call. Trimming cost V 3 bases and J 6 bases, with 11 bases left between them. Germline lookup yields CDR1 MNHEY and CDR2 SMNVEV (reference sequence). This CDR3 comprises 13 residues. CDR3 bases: TGTGCCAGCAGTTTCTTGCGTAATTCTGAAGCTTTCTTT. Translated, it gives CASSFLRNSEAFF.

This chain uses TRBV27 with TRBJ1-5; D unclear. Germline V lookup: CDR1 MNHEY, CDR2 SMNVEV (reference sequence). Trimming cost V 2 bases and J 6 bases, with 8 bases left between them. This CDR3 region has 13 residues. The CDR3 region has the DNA TGTGCCAGCAGTTTAGCTAGAGGTCAGCCCCAGCATTTT. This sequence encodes CASSLARGQPQHF.

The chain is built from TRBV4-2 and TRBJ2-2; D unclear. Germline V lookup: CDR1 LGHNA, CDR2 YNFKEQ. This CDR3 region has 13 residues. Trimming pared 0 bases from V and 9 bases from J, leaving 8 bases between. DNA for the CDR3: TGTGCCAGCAGCCAAGATTTAACCCGGGAGCTGTTTTTT. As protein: CASSQDLTRELFF.

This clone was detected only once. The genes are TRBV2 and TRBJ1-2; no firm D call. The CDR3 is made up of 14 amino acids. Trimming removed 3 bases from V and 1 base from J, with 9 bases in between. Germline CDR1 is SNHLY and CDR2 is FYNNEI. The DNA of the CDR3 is TGTGCCAGCAGTGATTCCCGCAATAACTATGGCTACACCTTC. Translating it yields CASSDSRNNYGYTF.

The CDR3 region has the DNA TGTGCCAGCAGTGACTGGGGACGGGGCAAGTACGAGCAGTACTTC. Translation gives CASSDWGRGKYEQYF. The V gene is TRBV25-1, the J gene TRBJ2-7; D may be TRBD1 or TRBD2 (5 bases each). Looked up from germline, CDR1 is MGHDK and CDR2 is SYGVNS. CDR3 length: 15 amino acids. With 3 bases removed from V and 4 bases from J, the gap between germline ends came to 16 bases.

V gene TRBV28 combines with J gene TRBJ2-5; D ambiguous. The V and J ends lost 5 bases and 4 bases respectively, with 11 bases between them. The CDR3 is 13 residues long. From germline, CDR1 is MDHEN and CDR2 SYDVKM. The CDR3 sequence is CASSPSPPETQYF. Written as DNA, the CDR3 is TGTGCCAGCAGTCCGAGCCCCCCAGAGACCCAGTACTTC.

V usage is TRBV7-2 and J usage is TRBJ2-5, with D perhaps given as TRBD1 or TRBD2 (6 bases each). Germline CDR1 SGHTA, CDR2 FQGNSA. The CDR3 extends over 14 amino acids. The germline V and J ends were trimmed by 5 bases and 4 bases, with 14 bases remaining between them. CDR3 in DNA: TGTGCCAGCAGCCAAAGGGGGGCCCGAGAGACCCAGTACTTC. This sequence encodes CASSQRGARETQYF. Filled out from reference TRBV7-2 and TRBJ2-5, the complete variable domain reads GAGVSQSPSNKVTEKGKDVELRCDPISGHTALYWYRQSLGQGLEFLIYFQGNSAPDKSGLPSDRFSAERTGGSVSTLTIQRTQQEDSAVYLCASSQRGARETQYFGPGTRLLVL.

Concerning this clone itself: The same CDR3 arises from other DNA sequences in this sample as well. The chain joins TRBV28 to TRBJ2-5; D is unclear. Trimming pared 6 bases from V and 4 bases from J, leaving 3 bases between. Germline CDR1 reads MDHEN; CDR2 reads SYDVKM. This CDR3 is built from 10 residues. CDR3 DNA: TGTGCCAGCAGACGAGAGACCCAGTACTTC. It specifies CASRRETQYF.

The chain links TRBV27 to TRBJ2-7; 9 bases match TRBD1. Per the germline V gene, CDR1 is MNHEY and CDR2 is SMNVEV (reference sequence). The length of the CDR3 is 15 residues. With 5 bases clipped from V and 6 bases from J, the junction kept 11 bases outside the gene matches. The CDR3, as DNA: TGTGCCAGCAGTCACACGACAGGGGGGGTGGGCGAGCAGTACTTC. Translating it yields CASSHTTGGVGEQYF.

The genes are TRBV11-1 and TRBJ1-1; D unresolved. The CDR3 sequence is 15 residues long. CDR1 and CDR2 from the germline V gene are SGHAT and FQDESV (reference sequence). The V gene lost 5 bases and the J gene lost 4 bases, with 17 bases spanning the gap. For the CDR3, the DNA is TGTGCCAGCAGCCGGGGTGTTGATCAGTTCACTGAAGCTTTCTTT. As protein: CASSRGVDQFTEAFF. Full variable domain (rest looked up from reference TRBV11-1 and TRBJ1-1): EAEVAQSPRYKITEKSQAVAFWCDPISGHATLYWYRQILGQGPELLVQFQDESVVDDSQLPKDRFSAERLKGVDSTLKIQPAELGDSAMYLCASSRGVDQFTEAFFGQGTRLTVV.

CDR3 residues: CASNAAFTSYEQYF. The CDR3 nucleotides read TGTGCCAGCAACGCGGCCTTTACTTCCTACGAGCAGTACTTC. This chain uses TRBV19 with TRBJ2-7; unclear D gene. The V gene's germline CDR1 is LNHDA and CDR2 SQIVND (reference sequence). This CDR3 spans 14 amino acids. Trimming took 9 bases from V and 1 from J, leaving 16 bases between them.

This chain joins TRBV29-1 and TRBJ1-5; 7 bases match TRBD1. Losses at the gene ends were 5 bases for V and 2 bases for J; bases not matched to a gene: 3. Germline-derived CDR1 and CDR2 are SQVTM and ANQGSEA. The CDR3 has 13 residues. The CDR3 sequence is CSVRDSRNQPQHF. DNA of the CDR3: TGCAGCGTTAGGGACAGTCGCAATCAGCCCCAGCATTTT.

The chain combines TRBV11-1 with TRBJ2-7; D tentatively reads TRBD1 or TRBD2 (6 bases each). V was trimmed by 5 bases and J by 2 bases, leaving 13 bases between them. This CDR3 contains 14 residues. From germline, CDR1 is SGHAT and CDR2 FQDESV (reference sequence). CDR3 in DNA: TGTGCCAGCAGCGGGCTCGGGGGCCCCTACGAGCAGTACTTC. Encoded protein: CASSGLGGPYEQYF.

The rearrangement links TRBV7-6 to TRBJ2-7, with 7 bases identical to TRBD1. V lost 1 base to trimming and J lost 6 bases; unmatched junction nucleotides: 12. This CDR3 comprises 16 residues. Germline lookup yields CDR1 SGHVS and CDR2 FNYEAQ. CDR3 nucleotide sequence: TGTGCCAGCAGCTTAGGATCGGGACCTCGGGACAGCGAGCAGTACTTC. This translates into CASSLGSGPRDSEQYF.

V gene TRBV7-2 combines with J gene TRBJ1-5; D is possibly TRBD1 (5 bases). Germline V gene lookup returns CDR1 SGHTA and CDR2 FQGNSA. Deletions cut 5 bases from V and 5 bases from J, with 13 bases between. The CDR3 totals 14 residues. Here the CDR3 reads CASSPRVGDQPQHF. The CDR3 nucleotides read TGTGCCAGCAGCCCCAGGGTAGGTGATCAGCCCCAGCATTTT.

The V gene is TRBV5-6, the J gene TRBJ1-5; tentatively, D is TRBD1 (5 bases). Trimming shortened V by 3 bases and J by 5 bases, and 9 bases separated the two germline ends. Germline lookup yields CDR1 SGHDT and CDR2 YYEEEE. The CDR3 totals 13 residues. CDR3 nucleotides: TGTGCCAGCAGCTGGAGGGGCGATCAGCCCCAGCATTTT. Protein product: CASSWRGDQPQHF.